This T cell receptor (beta chain) originates from a study of CD8 T cells in ankylosing spondylitis. A single record per CDR3 protein comes from TCRdb applying MiXCR to the 5' RACE reads. The table includes about 540,000 distinct CDR3 sequences, roughly 13% detected once. This CDR3 spans 16 amino acids. Germline V lookup: CDR1 SGHTA, CDR2 FQGNSA. V trimming: 5 bases; J trimming: 1 base; junction bases outside the gene matches: 5. This clonotype was counted a few times. Its antigen is still unknown. Notes on the study in general: The study identified a TCR beta motif of under ten highly homologous variants that appeared characteristic of ankylosing spondylitis blood. Clones linked to disease were reported to show significant enrichment in matched ankylosing spondylitis synovial fluid.

The receptor's source is a male donor with ankylosing spondylitis. The rearrangement joins TRBV7-2 to TRBJ2-2, with TRBD2 matching 9 bases. The sample consisted of blood, either unsorted or a sorted T cell fraction (not recorded which). The CDR3 spells CASSLGAGGNTGELFF. The CDR3 DNA reads TGTGCCAGCAGCCTGGGAGCGGGAGGGAACACCGGGGAGCTGTTTTTT. Combining the CDR3 with reference TRBV7-2 and TRBJ2-2 gives the whole variable domain GAGVSQSPSNKVTEKGKDVELRCDPISGHTALYWYRQSLGQGLEFLIYFQGNSAPDKSGLPSDRFSAERTGGSVSTLTIQRTQQEDSAVYLCASSLGAGGNTGELFFGEGSRLTVL.